This TCR beta chain is from a study of shared clonotypes between healthy human individuals. Notes on this clone: The antigen is not known. Other DNA sequences within the sample encode an identical CDR3.

Study findings and constraints: A generally larger estimated richness was seen in naive subsets than in memory subsets. At large depth, rarefaction still showed sorted-subset sequencing to be incomplete.

Genomic DNA (from each subset) was split evenly across several immunoSEQ plates. The data were produced by immunoSEQ multiplex PCR, yet TCRdb's version contains in-frame clones alone and is incomplete. The profile covers roughly 2,000,000 clones, with just under 95% appearing a single time and approximately 1.2% taken by the ten largest. The naive CD8 population came from CD45RO-negative cells selected for CCR7, without terminally differentiated effector memory CD45RA+ cells. The TCR comes from a man younger than 35 in good health. Sequences were obtained from naive CD8+ T cells sorted from blood.

The CDR3 bases are TGTGCCAGCAGCGGGGTGTATGGCTACACCTTC. Its translation: CASSGVYGYTF. The chain is built from TRBV9 and TRBJ1-2; D not certain. There are 11 residues in the CDR3. Trimming removed 3 bases from V and 5 bases from J, with 5 bases in between. The germline V gene has CDR1 SGDLS and CDR2 YYNGEE. Drawing the rest from reference TRBV9 and TRBJ1-2, the complete variable domain is DSGVTQTPKHLITATGQRVTLRCSPRSGDLSVYWYQQSLDQGLQFLIQYYNGEERAKGNILERFSAQQFPDLHSELNLSSLELGDSALYFCASSGVYGYTFGSGTRLTVV.